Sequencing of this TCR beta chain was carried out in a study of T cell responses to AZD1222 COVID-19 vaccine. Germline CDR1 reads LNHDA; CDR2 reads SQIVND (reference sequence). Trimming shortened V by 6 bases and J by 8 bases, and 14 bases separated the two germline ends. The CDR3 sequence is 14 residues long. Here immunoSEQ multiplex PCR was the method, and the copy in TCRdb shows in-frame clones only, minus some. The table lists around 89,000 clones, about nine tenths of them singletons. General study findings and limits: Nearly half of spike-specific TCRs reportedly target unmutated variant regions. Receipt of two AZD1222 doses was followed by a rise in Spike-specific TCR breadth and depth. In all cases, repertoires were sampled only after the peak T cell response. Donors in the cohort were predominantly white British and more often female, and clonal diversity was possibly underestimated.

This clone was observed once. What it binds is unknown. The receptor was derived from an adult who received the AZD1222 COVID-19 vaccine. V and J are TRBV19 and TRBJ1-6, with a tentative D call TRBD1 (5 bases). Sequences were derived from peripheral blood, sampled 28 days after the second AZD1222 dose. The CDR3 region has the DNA TGTGCCAGTAGCTTGGGGGGGTCGGATTCACCCCTCCACTTT. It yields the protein CASSLGGSDSPLHF.